The 10 T cell receptor beta chains in this list originate from one sample, sequenced in a study of cytomegalovirus exposure and HLA in healthy donors. The PCR had 60 Vbeta and 13 Jbeta primers. Method: immunoSEQ multiplex PCR; TCRdb's copy keeps in-frame clones and lacks some. The sample includes about 76,000 clones, around 76% of them seen just once. The sequencing sample was made of PBMCs. The receptors were sampled from a male donor in good health and CMV-seropositive.

The rearrangement joins TRBV19 to TRBJ2-2; 12 bases fit TRBD2. The CDR3 runs 16 residues. After removal of 4 bases from V and 5 bases from J, the junction contained 5 bases not matched to a gene. The V gene's germline CDR1 is LNHDA and CDR2 SQIVND (reference sequence). The CDR3, as DNA: TGTGCCAGTAGTACCCTAGCGGGGGGGAAGACCGGGGAGCTGTTTTTT. Encoded protein: CASSTLAGGKTGELFF.

The chain carries TRBV28 and TRBJ2-5, with 7 bases identical to TRBD2. The ends lost 3 bases at V and 1 base at J; junction bases unmatched: 8. Germline CDR1 MDHEN, CDR2 SYDVKM. There are 16 residues in the CDR3. The CDR3 here is CASSLLASGFQETQYF. CDR3 sequence (DNA): TGTGCCAGCAGTTTGTTGGCTAGCGGTTTCCAAGAGACCCAGTACTTC. Using reference TRBV28 and TRBJ2-5 for the parts outside the CDR3, the full variable domain is DVKVTQSSRYLVKRTGEKVFLECVQDMDHENMFWYRQDPGLGLRLIYFSYDVKMKEKGDIPEGYSVSREKKERFSLILESASTNQTSMYLCASSLLASGFQETQYFGPGTRLLVL.

This CDR3 reads CASSLGAVNTEAFF. The CDR3, as DNA: TGTGCCAGCAGCTTAGGGGCTGTGAACACTGAAGCTTTCTTT. The chain recombines TRBV11-1 with TRBJ1-1; the D is unclear. This CDR3 spans 14 amino acids. V was trimmed by 1 base and J by 0 bases, leaving 6 bases between them. The germline gives CDR1 SGHAT, CDR2 FQDESV (reference sequence).

V usage is TRBV6-5 and J usage is TRBJ1-1; no reliable D call. Per germline, CDR1 MNHEY and CDR2 SVGAGI. CDR3 length equals 11 residues. V lost 6 bases and J lost 2, with 4 bases in between. DNA for the CDR3: TGTGCCAGCAGGAGTAACACTGAAGCTTTCTTT. Its protein is CASRSNTEAFF.

The genes are TRBV19 and TRBJ1-5, with unresolved D. The CDR3 is 13 residues long. Germline CDR1 and CDR2: LNHDA and SQIVND (reference sequence). Trimming pared 5 bases from V and 2 bases from J, leaving 7 bases between. Here the CDR3 reads CASSYGGNQPQHF. As DNA, the CDR3 is TGTGCCAGTAGTTACGGGGGCAATCAGCCCCAGCATTTT.

This rearrangement joins TRBV4-1 to TRBJ2-5, with a possible D match to TRBD1 (6 bases). Germline CDR1 is MGHRA and CDR2 is YSYEKL. V shed 0 bases and J shed 3 bases, with 14 bases lying between them. The CDR3 loop spans 16 amino acids. CDR3 residues: CASSQDKGTQKETQYF. The CDR3 DNA is TGCGCCAGCAGCCAAGATAAGGGGACACAGAAAGAGACCCAGTACTTC.

This clone came up a few times. The V gene is TRBV15, the J gene TRBJ2-7, with TRBD2 matching 13 bases. V was pared by 3 bases and J by 2 bases, with 10 bases of the junction left unmatched. From germline, CDR1 is LNHNV and CDR2 YYDKDF (reference sequence). The CDR3 extends over 18 amino acids. The CDR3 is CATSSLIGLAGVTYEQYF. The CDR3, as DNA: TGTGCCACCAGCAGTCTGATAGGACTAGCGGGAGTAACCTACGAGCAGTACTTC. The full variable domain, in which reference TRBV15 and TRBJ2-7 provide the parts outside the CDR3, is DAMVIQNPRYQVTQFGKPVTLSCSQTLNHNVMYWYQQKSSQAPKLLFHYYDKDFNNEADTPDNFQSRRPNTSFCFLDIRSPGLGDTAMYLCATSSLIGLAGVTYEQYFGPGTRLTVT.

This clone has just one count. The chain recombines TRBV4-3 with TRBJ1-5, with D possibly matching TRBD1 (6 bases). V shed 4 bases and J shed 4 bases, with 17 bases lying between them. The CDR3 extends over 16 amino acids. Germline-derived CDR1 and CDR2 are LGHNA and YSLEER. CDR3 DNA: TGCGCCAGCAGCCGCTCTGCGGACAGCGGTAATCAGCCCCAGCATTTT. This codes for CASSRSADSGNQPQHF.

This chain joins TRBV5-6 and TRBJ2-3; TRBD1 agrees at 7 bases. V lost 4 bases and J lost 2; bases outside the gene matches: 10. The CDR3 length is 16 residues. CDR1 is SGHDT, CDR2 YYEEEE, per germline. The CDR3 loop reads CASSPGTAPYTDTQYF. As DNA, the CDR3 is TGTGCCAGCAGCCCCGGGACAGCCCCTTACACAGATACGCAGTATTTT.

V gene TRBV19 combines with J gene TRBJ1-6, with 8 bases matching TRBD1. CDR3 length: 14 residues. Germline CDR1 and CDR2: LNHDA and SQIVND (reference sequence). Losses at the gene ends were 3 bases for V and 10 bases for J; bases not matched to a gene: 5. The CDR3: CASSIDRGESPLHF. The CDR3 region has the DNA TGTGCCAGTAGTATTGACAGGGGCGAATCACCCCTCCACTTT.